One sample yielded the 14 T cell receptor beta chains listed below, sequenced in a study of circulating CD8 cells and anti-PD-1 response in melanoma. Each library started from around 15 ng of total RNA using the QIAseq Immune Repertoire TCR panel. TCRdb re-called the reads with MiXCR, one entry per CDR3 protein. The sample lists some 970 distinct CDR3 sequences, roughly 8.2% occurring once. Sorting of live CD3+CD8+TCRalphabeta+ cells by PD-1 and/or TIGIT gave four subsets. This specimen was CD8+ T cells from PBMCs, taken at baseline or after one month of anti-PD-1 therapy (not recorded which). All receptors derive from a human donor with melanoma.

This clonotype is categorized as large (0.1 to 1%). This sequence joins TRBV20-1 and TRBJ2-2, with 9 bases lining up with TRBD1. The germline CDR1 and CDR2 sequences are DFQATT and SNEGSKA (reference sequence). CDR3 length equals 13 residues. CDR3 in DNA: TGCAGCGGGGACAGGGCGAACACCGGGGAGCTGTTTTTT. Protein product: CSGDRANTGELFF.

By share, this clonotype counts as large. The genes are TRBV10-3 and TRBJ1-3; 7 nucleotides align to TRBD1. CDR3 size: 16 residues. Germline assignment: CDR1 ENHRY and CDR2 SYGVKD. The V gene end was trimmed by 4 bases and the J gene end by 0 bases; junction bases not matched to a gene: 6. The CDR3: CAISVDRDYSGNTIYF. The CDR3 nucleotides read TGTGCCATCAGTGTTGACAGGGACTACTCTGGAAACACCATATATTTT.

This clonotype qualifies as medium-sized. V and J are TRBV2 and TRBJ2-1; D gene ambiguous. V lost 4 bases and J lost 3, with 1 base in between. CDR1 is SNHLY and CDR2 is FYNNEI in the germline V gene. This CDR3 comprises 11 residues. The CDR3 protein is CASSGYNEQFF. For the CDR3, the DNA is TGTGCCAGCAGTGGCTACAATGAGCAGTTCTTC.

This clonotype ranks as medium-sized. The rearrangement joins TRBV4-2 to TRBJ2-7; D is unresolved. V lost 3 bases and J lost 0, with 12 bases in between. Germline CDR1 LGHNA, CDR2 YNFKEQ. This CDR3 is 15 amino acids long. The chain's CDR3 is CASSQSSTTSYEQYF. The CDR3 bases are TGTGCCAGCAGCCAGTCATCCACAACCTCCTACGAGCAGTACTTC.

By share, this clonotype counts as large. V and J are TRBV28 and TRBJ2-1, with a possible D match to TRBD1 (6 bases). This CDR3 is 14 amino acids long. The germline CDR1 and CDR2 sequences are MDHEN and SYDVKM. V lost 5 bases, J lost 9 bases, and 17 bases lay in between. The CDR3 is CASSPAGEIGEQFF. For the CDR3, the DNA is TGTGCCAGCAGTCCCGCAGGGGAGATAGGTGAGCAGTTCTTC. Filled out from reference TRBV28 and TRBJ2-1, the complete variable domain reads DVKVTQSSRYLVKRTGEKVFLECVQDMDHENMFWYRQDPGLGLRLIYFSYDVKMKEKGDIPEGYSVSREKKERFSLILESASTNQTSMYLCASSPAGEIGEQFFGPGTRLTVL.

Relative to its sample, this clonotype is medium-sized. The gene calls are TRBV11-1 and TRBJ2-7, with TRBD1 identical over 11 bases. With 5 bases clipped from V and 3 bases from J, the junction kept 9 bases outside the gene matches. CDR1 is SGHAT, CDR2 FQDESV, per germline (reference sequence). This CDR3 region has 16 residues. In DNA form, the CDR3 reads TGTGCCAGCAGCCCAGACGGGACAGGGGGTTTCTACGAGCAGTACTTC. It specifies CASSPDGTGGFYEQYF.

By share, this clonotype counts as large (0.1 to 1%). J is TRBJ2-1 and V is TRBV14; TRBD1 matches 7 bases. Germline loops: CDR1 SGHDN, CDR2 FVKESK. The CDR3 totals 13 residues. J gave up 7 bases and V 6 bases, and 6 bases lay outside the gene matches. The CDR3 region is CASRETGMNEQFF. CDR3 sequence (DNA): TGTGCCAGCAGGGAGACAGGGATGAATGAGCAGTTCTTC.

In the case of this clonotype: Mismatch with germline at one junction end may stem from a read error. CDR3 sequence: CASRDAGTGELFF. The CDR3 DNA sequence: TGTGCCAGCAGAGACGCAGGCACCGGGGAGTTGTTTTTT. V is TRBV6-4 and J is TRBJ2-2, with a possible D match to TRBD2 (5 bases). The V gene's germline CDR1 is MRHNA and CDR2 SNTAGT. This CDR3 is 13 amino acids long.

Within the sample, this clonotype is large. The genes are TRBV14 and TRBJ2-3; D not resolved. In germline, CDR1 is SGHDN, CDR2 FVKESK. Trimming left V 0 bases short and J 2 bases short, with 6 bases between. The CDR3 is 14 amino acids. The CDR3, as DNA: TGTGCCAGCAGCCAAGAAGCTTACACAGATACGCAGTATTTT. Its protein product is CASSQEAYTDTQYF.

By frequency in the sample, this clonotype is large. This chain links TRBV5-1 with TRBJ2-1; 8 bases map to TRBD1. Germline trimming cut 3 bases from V and 8 bases from J; bases unmatched to any gene: 7. The CDR3 totals 14 residues. Germline-derived CDR1 and CDR2 are SGHRS and YFSETQ. The CDR3 DNA reads as TGCGCCAGCAGCTCGGACAGGGAAATGGATGAGCAGTTCTTC. Its translation: CASSSDREMDEQFF.

This clonotype is classed as medium-sized (0.01 to 0.1%). This chain joins TRBV29-1 and TRBJ2-3; 9 bases match TRBD2. The junction had 11 bases not matched to a gene; V was cut back by 0 bases and J by 7 bases. Per the germline V gene, CDR1 is SQVTM and CDR2 is ANQGSEA. This CDR3 contains 16 residues. CDR3 bases: TGCAGCGTTGAAGAGACGGGACTAGCCGGTATCTATACGCAGTATTTT. Its translation is CSVEETGLAGIYTQYF.

By share, this clonotype counts as medium-sized. The rearrangement links TRBV29-1 to TRBJ1-2; D remains unclear. CDR3 length: 14 residues. Germline lookup yields CDR1 SQVTM and CDR2 ANQGSEA. The ends were cut back, 1 base at V and 2 bases at J, with 11 bases in the middle. For the CDR3, the DNA is TGCAGCGTTGAAGGGGAAGAGGAGAACTATGGCTACACCTTC. This encodes CSVEGEEENYGYTF.

This clonotype is classed as medium-sized. The chain combines TRBV28 with TRBJ2-1; D may be TRBD2 (5 bases). Trimming removed 5 bases from V and 0 bases from J, with 11 bases in between. Germline lookup yields CDR1 MDHEN and CDR2 SYDVKM. CDR3 length equals 15 residues. The CDR3: CASSRGESSYNEQFF. The CDR3 DNA sequence: TGTGCCAGCAGTCGGGGTGAAAGCTCCTACAATGAGCAGTTCTTC.

This clonotype was detected only once. It may be a read error: a sequence one base away is much more abundant. The rearrangement links TRBV19 to TRBJ2-7; D gene uncertain. The ends were cut back, 1 base at V and 3 bases at J, with 10 bases in the middle. Germline V CDR1 and CDR2: LNHDA, SQIVND (reference sequence). The CDR3 loop spans 14 amino acids. The CDR3 DNA reads TGTGCCAGTAGTATAGCTACAGTTGGCTACGAGCAGTACTTC. Amino acid sequence: CASSIATVGYEQYF. Full variable domain (remainder filled in from reference TRBV19 and TRBJ2-7): DGGITQSPKYLFRKEGQNVTLSCEQNLNHDAMYWYRQDPGQGLRLIYYSQIVNDFQKGDIAEGYSVSREKKESFPLTVTSAQKNPTAFYLCASSIATVGYEQYFGPGTRLTVT.